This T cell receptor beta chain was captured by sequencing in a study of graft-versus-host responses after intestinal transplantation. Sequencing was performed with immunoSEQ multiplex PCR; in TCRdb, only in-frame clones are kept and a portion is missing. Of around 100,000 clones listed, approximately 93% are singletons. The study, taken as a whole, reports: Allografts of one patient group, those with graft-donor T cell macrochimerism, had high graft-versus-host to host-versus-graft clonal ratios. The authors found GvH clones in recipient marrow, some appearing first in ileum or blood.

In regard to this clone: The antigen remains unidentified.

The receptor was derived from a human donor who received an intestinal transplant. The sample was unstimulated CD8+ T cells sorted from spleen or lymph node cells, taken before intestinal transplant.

The CDR3 region is CASSLGSGSSYEQYF. The CDR3 DNA sequence: TGTGCCAGCAGCTTGGGATCGGGGAGCTCCTACGAGCAGTACTTC. The chain employs TRBV7-8 and TRBJ2-7, with a tentative D call TRBD2 (5 bases). CDR1 and CDR2 from the germline V gene are SGHVS and FQNEAQ. Trimming removed 3 bases from V and 0 bases from J, with 12 bases in between. This CDR3 is 15 amino acids long.